These 14 T cell receptor beta chains originate from one sample sequenced in a study of a mutant IDH1 vaccine in newly diagnosed glioma. Repertoires were generated with immunoSEQ multiplex PCR, while TCRdb's copy carries only in-frame clones and drops some. This sample carries 56,000 or so clones, roughly 80% of them seen once, and the ten largest clones take roughly 5.3%. These receptors have no identified antigens. The time point is: week 47, end of study. In every dose of vaccine, 300 ug of mutant IDH1 20-mer peptide was given alongside topical imiquimod. This specimen consisted of PBMCs, obtained from a glioma patient whose treatment included an IDH1 peptide vaccine. Receptors were obtained from a man between 45 and 60 years old with glioma.

Of note for this clone: Other nucleotide sequences from this sample produce the same CDR3. The genes are TRBV6-1 and TRBJ2-2; D unclear. Per germline, CDR1 MNHNS and CDR2 SASEGT. CDR3 size: 12 residues. V lost 6 bases to trimming and J lost 9 bases, with 11 bases between them. The CDR3 DNA follows: TGTGCCAGCAGCGAGGTCCGCCGGGAGCTGTTTTTT. Protein product: CASSEVRRELFF.

The rearrangement uses TRBV5-4 and TRBJ2-5; the match to TRBD1 covers 8 bases. V dropped 4 bases and J dropped 5; count of bases not matched to a gene: 7. The germline V gene encodes CDR1 SGHNT and CDR2 YYREEE (reference sequence). The CDR3 is 14 amino acids. CDR3 protein: CASSTRQGMETQYF. The DNA of the CDR3 is TGTGCCAGCAGCACCCGACAGGGGATGGAGACCCAGTACTTC. Full variable domain (missing parts from reference TRBV5-4 and TRBJ2-5): ETGVTQSPTHLIKTRGQQVTLRCSSQSGHNTVSWYQQALGQGPQFIFQYYREEENGRGNFPPRFSGLQFPNYSSELNVNALELDDSALYLCASSTRQGMETQYFGPGTRLLVL.

The chain is built from TRBV7-2 and TRBJ2-7; TRBD1 or TRBD2 may be the D gene (6 bases each). This CDR3 contains 14 residues. CDR1 and CDR2 (germline): SGHTA, FQGNSA. V lost 1 base and J lost 7, with 14 bases in between. CDR3 DNA: TGTGCCAGCAGCTTAGATGCTGGGGGGCGGGAGCAGTACTTC. The encoded protein is CASSLDAGGREQYF.

The V and J genes are TRBV30 and TRBJ2-3, with TRBD1 identical over 7 bases. The CDR3 runs to 15 residues. Trimming cost V 1 base and J 2 bases; bases outside gene matches: 6. Germline assignment: CDR1 GTSNPN and CDR2 SVGIG (reference sequence). The CDR3 protein is CAWSALGGPTDTQYF. CDR3 bases: TGTGCCTGGAGTGCTCTAGGGGGCCCCACAGATACGCAGTATTTT.

The chain combines TRBV10-3 with TRBJ1-1; D is perhaps TRBD1 (5 bases). Trimming shortened V by 7 bases and J by 6 bases, and 15 bases separated the two germline ends. Germline V gene sequence: CDR1 ENHRY, CDR2 SYGVKD. This CDR3 has 13 residues. The CDR3 protein is CAIMLGGGAEAFF. CDR3 nucleotides: TGTGCCATCATGTTGGGGGGAGGAGCTGAAGCTTTCTTT.

The CDR3 spells CASSPTPMNTEAFF. The CDR3 DNA follows: TGTGCCAGCAGCCCGACACCTATGAACACTGAAGCTTTCTTT. The chain links TRBV6-6 to TRBJ1-1; D gene ambiguous. The CDR3 length is 14 residues. CDR1 and CDR2 from the germline V gene are MNHNY and SVGAGI (reference sequence). Trimming took 6 bases from V and 0 from J, leaving 11 bases between them.

This rearrangement joins TRBV11-2 to TRBJ1-1; 7 bases are shared with TRBD1. The CDR3 has 15 residues. J was trimmed by 2 bases and V by 3 bases; bases with no gene match: 6. Per the germline V gene, CDR1 is SGHAT and CDR2 is FQNNGV. The CDR3 nucleotides are TGTGCCAGCAGCTTCACCGGGACAGCAAACACTGAAGCTTTCTTT. It codes for CASSFTGTANTEAFF.

The V gene is TRBV5-1, the J gene TRBJ2-2; a weak D match, TRBD1 (5 bases). The CDR3 sequence is 15 residues long. CDR1 and CDR2 from the germline V gene are SGHRS and YFSETQ. The ends were cut back, 4 bases at V and 0 bases at J, with 10 bases in the middle. This CDR3 reads CASSPGSANTGELFF. The CDR3 nucleotides read TGCGCCAGCAGCCCAGGGTCTGCGAACACCGGGGAGCTGTTTTTT.

This rearrangement joins TRBV5-4 to TRBJ2-7; TRBD1 matches at 7 bases. CDR1 SGHNT and CDR2 YYREEE come from the germline V gene (reference sequence). Unmatched junction bases numbered 7, after V lost 0 bases and J lost 4 bases. This CDR3 contains 15 residues. CDR3 protein: CASSLETGPSYEQYF. DNA for the CDR3: TGTGCCAGCAGCTTGGAGACAGGGCCGAGTTACGAGCAGTACTTC.

The CDR3 protein is CAWSTPGASTEAFF. In DNA, the CDR3 is TGTGCCTGGAGTACTCCGGGGGCAAGCACTGAAGCTTTCTTT. The V call is TRBV30, the J call TRBJ1-1; a possible D gene is TRBD1 (6 bases). The CDR3 loop spans 14 amino acids. CDR1 is GTSNPN, CDR2 SVGIG, per germline (reference sequence). The germline V and J ends were trimmed by 2 bases and 4 bases, with 14 bases remaining between them.

V gene TRBV5-4 combines with J gene TRBJ1-3; D is undetermined. Trimming took 4 bases from V and 7 from J, leaving 12 bases between them. The CDR3 spans 13 residues. CDR1 and CDR2 (germline): SGHNT, YYREEE (reference sequence). CDR3 in DNA: TGTGCCAGCAGCCCCGCAGCATCGAACACCATATATTTT. Its protein product is CASSPAASNTIYF.

This clone has a handful of counts. The V gene is TRBV9, the J gene TRBJ1-2, with a possible D match to TRBD1 (5 bases). Germline V gene sequence: CDR1 SGDLS, CDR2 YYNGEE. V dropped 4 bases and J dropped 0 bases, with 13 bases sitting between them. The length of the CDR3 is 15 residues. The DNA of the CDR3 is TGTGCCAGCAGCCTAGAGGGGATAGCTAACTATGGCTACACCTTC. Amino acid sequence: CASSLEGIANYGYTF. The full variable domain, its missing parts supplied by reference TRBV9 and TRBJ1-2, is DSGVTQTPKHLITATGQRVTLRCSPRSGDLSVYWYQQSLDQGLQFLIQYYNGEERAKGNILERFSAQQFPDLHSELNLSSLELGDSALYFCASSLEGIANYGYTFGSGTRLTVV.

This clone was found once. The J gene is TRBJ2-5, the V gene TRBV7-9, with 11 nucleotides matching TRBD2. Germline V gene lookup returns CDR1 SEHNR and CDR2 FQNEAQ (reference sequence). The CDR3 consists of 17 residues. The trim removed 5 bases at V and 4 bases at J, leaving 12 bases unmatched. In DNA form, the CDR3 reads TGTGCCAGCAGCCCAAGAGGGCTAGCGGGGGGCCCAGAGACCCAGTACTTC. It encodes CASSPRGLAGGPETQYF.

The rearrangement links TRBV7-8 to TRBJ1-5, with D possibly TRBD1 on 5 matching bases. The CDR3 sequence is 13 residues long. V was shortened by 1 base and J by 6 bases, with 7 bases between the two germline ends. Germline V gives CDR1 SGHVS, CDR2 FQNEAQ. This CDR3 is CASSLDQGQPQHF. The CDR3 DNA sequence: TGTGCCAGCAGCTTAGATCAGGGTCAGCCCCAGCATTTT.